One sample yielded the 17 T cell receptor beta chains listed below, sequenced in a study of blood T cell repertoires in COVID-19. Sequencing used immunoSEQ multiplex PCR; TCRdb keeps in-frame clones, though not all of them. The sample lists around 100,000 clones; over 80% were seen once. Sequencing used peripheral blood. Receptors originate from a man aged 50 to 60 with acute or convalescent COVID-19.

The chain is built from TRBV9 and TRBJ2-5, with a tentative D call TRBD2 (6 bases). The CDR3 covers 14 residues. Germline assignment: CDR1 SGDLS and CDR2 YYNGEE. V lost 6 bases and J lost 3, with 15 bases in between. The chain's CDR3 is CASTLGGVEETQYF. CDR3 in DNA: TGTGCCAGCACTTTGGGCGGGGTGGAAGAGACCCAGTACTTC. The complete variable domain, with remaining parts taken from reference TRBV9 and TRBJ2-5, reads DSGVTQTPKHLITATGQRVTLRCSPRSGDLSVYWYQQSLDQGLQFLIQYYNGEERAKGNILERFSAQQFPDLHSELNLSSLELGDSALYFCASTLGGVEETQYFGPGTRLLVL.

The V gene is TRBV2, the J gene TRBJ2-7; tentative D call: TRBD2 (5 bases). The CDR3 has 14 residues. V was cut by 4 bases and J by 0 bases, with 10 bases left in between. In germline, CDR1 is SNHLY, CDR2 FYNNEI. The CDR3 DNA follows: TGTGCCAGCAGTGCAACCGGACTCTCCTACGAGCAGTACTTC. Its protein product is CASSATGLSYEQYF.

The V call is TRBV5-1, the J call TRBJ2-1, with TRBD2 matching 8 bases. Trimming removed 4 bases from V and 8 bases from J; junction bases left unmatched: 11. This CDR3 comprises 15 residues. CDR1 SGHRS and CDR2 YFSETQ come from the germline V gene. The CDR3, as DNA: TGCGCCAGCAGCACGGGACTAGGCTTAAGCGATGAGCAGTTCTTC. Its protein is CASSTGLGLSDEQFF. The entire variable domain, with the rest obtained from reference TRBV5-1 and TRBJ2-1, is as follows: KAGVTQTPRYLIKTRGQQVTLSCSPISGHRSVSWYQQTPGQGLQFLFEYFSETQRNKGNFPGRFSGRQFSNSRSEMNVSTLELGDSALYLCASSTGLGLSDEQFFGPGTRLTVL.

The CDR3 loop reads CASKGGANTGELFF. In nucleotides, the CDR3 is TGTGCCAGCAAGGGGGGGGCTAACACCGGGGAGCTGTTTTTT. The rearrangement joins TRBV28 to TRBJ2-2; D might be TRBD2 (7 bases). The CDR3 loop spans 14 amino acids. The V end lost 7 bases, the J end lost 2 bases, and 11 bases lay between the germline ends. Germline assignment: CDR1 MDHEN and CDR2 SYDVKM.

This chain joins TRBV27 and TRBJ1-2; TRBD1 aligns across 9 bases. Germline V gives CDR1 MNHEY, CDR2 SMNVEV (reference sequence). The CDR3 spans 15 residues. V trimming: 4 bases; J trimming: 7 bases; junction bases outside the gene matches: 10. CDR3 loop: CASSYLGGTGPGYTF. CDR3 coding DNA: TGTGCCAGCAGTTACCTCGGGGGGACAGGGCCTGGCTACACCTTC.

This chain links TRBV19 with TRBJ2-2; no definite D call. V was cut by 3 bases and J by 4 bases, with 3 bases left in between. Germline V CDR1 and CDR2: LNHDA, SQIVND (reference sequence). The CDR3 is 12 residues long. The chain's CDR3 is CASSIGTGELFF. The DNA of the CDR3 is TGTGCCAGTAGTATCGGCACCGGGGAGCTGTTTTTT.

The V gene is TRBV27, the J gene TRBJ1-5; perhaps TRBD1 as D (6 bases). V was trimmed by 6 bases and J by 6 bases, leaving 18 bases between them. Germline CDR1 MNHEY, CDR2 SMNVEV (reference sequence). The CDR3 totals 15 residues. CDR3 protein: CASRPLTGGTQPQHF. The CDR3 region has the DNA TGTGCCAGCAGACCCTTGACGGGGGGCACTCAGCCCCAGCATTTT.

J is TRBJ2-1 and V is TRBV18; 10 bases align to TRBD2. V lost 4 bases and J lost 9; bases outside the gene matches: 15. The length of the CDR3 is 17 residues. In germline, CDR1 is KGHSH, CDR2 LQKENI. The DNA of the CDR3 is TGTGCCAGCTCACTCCCACAACGAGCGGGGGGGCCGGGTGAGCAGTTCTTC. This codes for CASSLPQRAGGPGEQFF.

This chain connects TRBV6-1 to TRBJ1-4; a possible D gene is TRBD1 (5 bases). Germline CDR1 reads MNHNS; CDR2 reads SASEGT. Trimming took 3 bases from V and 2 from J, leaving 10 bases between them. The CDR3 contains 15 residues. The CDR3 nucleotides read TGTGCCAGCAGTGACCGGGGGTTCACTAATGAAAAACTGTTTTTT. This translates into CASSDRGFTNEKLFF.

The J gene is TRBJ1-5, the V gene TRBV7-2; no reliable D call. The CDR3 consists of 14 residues. V dropped 5 bases and J dropped 7 bases, with 15 bases sitting between them. The germline gives CDR1 SGHTA, CDR2 FQGNSA. The CDR3 bases are TGTGCCAGCAGCACAGACGGGAGTCTGCAGCCCCAGCATTTT. This encodes CASSTDGSLQPQHF.

V and J are TRBV7-2 and TRBJ1-1; tentative D call: TRBD1 (6 bases). The V and J ends lost 0 bases and 5 bases respectively, with 10 bases between them. The CDR3 totals 14 residues. Germline-derived CDR1 and CDR2 are SGHTA and FQGNSA. CDR3 sequence: CASSLAGQPTEAFF. CDR3 bases: TGTGCCAGCAGCTTAGCCGGACAGCCGACTGAAGCTTTCTTT.

This clone was seen only once. J is TRBJ2-1 and V is TRBV4-3; 10 nucleotides match TRBD2. J was trimmed by 15 bases and V by 0 bases; bases with no gene match: 11. The CDR3 is 15 amino acids. Germline V CDR1 and CDR2: LGHNA, YSLEER. The CDR3 is CASSQEWPSGGLRFF. The CDR3 nucleotides are TGCGCCAGCAGCCAAGAGTGGCCTAGCGGGGGTTTACGGTTCTTC.

The rearrangement joins TRBV27 to TRBJ1-6; 8 bases match TRBD1. The germline V gene has CDR1 MNHEY and CDR2 SMNVEV (reference sequence). Losses at the gene ends were 6 bases for V and 0 bases for J; bases not matched to a gene: 13. This CDR3 region has 19 residues. The DNA for the CDR3 is TGTGCCAGCAGGCCTAAGGGGGACAGGCCGAGCTCCTATAATTCACCCCTCCACTTT. Translating it yields CASRPKGDRPSSYNSPLHF.

This chain links TRBV10-2 with TRBJ2-3; 7 positions match TRBD1. The CDR3 has 15 amino acids. Germline assignment: CDR1 WSHSY and CDR2 SAAADI. V lost 6 bases, J lost 4 bases, and 10 bases stayed unmatched. CDR3 bases: TGCGCCAGCAGCCGACCGTCGGACAGGCCAGATACGCAGTATTTT. This translates into CASSRPSDRPDTQYF.

The chain joins TRBV27 to TRBJ1-2; TRBD1 is a possible D gene (6 bases). The CDR3 consists of 14 residues. V gave up 4 bases and J gave up 8 bases, with 17 bases separating them. Germline-derived CDR1 and CDR2 are MNHEY and SMNVEV (reference sequence). This chain's CDR3 is CASSSLAGARGYTF. CDR3 DNA sequence: TGTGCCAGCAGTTCACTTGCAGGGGCCCGGGGCTACACCTTC.

The chain carries TRBV5-4 and TRBJ2-3, with a possible D match to TRBD2 (6 bases). With 4 bases removed from V and 3 bases from J, the gap between germline ends came to 12 bases. CDR3 size: 14 residues. CDR1 is SGHNT and CDR2 is YYREEE in the germline V gene (reference sequence). The CDR3 bases are TGTGCCAGCAGCCCGTTGGGGGGAACAGATACGCAGTATTTT. It yields the protein CASSPLGGTDTQYF.

V usage is TRBV6-5 and J usage is TRBJ1-1; the D gene is possibly TRBD1 (6 bases). Per germline, CDR1 MNHEY and CDR2 SVGAGI. The ends were cut back, 2 bases at V and 2 bases at J, with 9 bases in the middle. The CDR3 sequence is 14 residues long. CDR3 DNA: TGTGCCAGCAGTTACCTGGGACAAAACACTGAAGCTTTCTTT. It yields the protein CASSYLGQNTEAFF.